Each of the 16 T cell receptor beta chains below was sequenced from the same sample in a study of CD4 T cells in relation to SARS-CoV-2 and coronaviruses. Clones were read by immunoSEQ multiplex PCR, and TCRdb kept only the in-frame ones, dropping some. In the table there are some 65,000 clones, about 89% of which are singletons. Before the COVID-19 pandemic, during about 2011-2019, CD4+ T cells were taken from unexposed donors. Source material: memory CD4+ T cells from PBMCs. All receptors derive from a human donor in good health.

This clone was seen just once. This sequence joins TRBV5-4 and TRBJ1-4, with D possibly TRBD1 on 6 matching bases. Germline loops: CDR1 SGHNT, CDR2 YYREEE (reference sequence). This CDR3 contains 14 residues. V was pared by 3 bases and J by 3 bases, with 9 bases between. DNA for the CDR3: TGTGCCAGCAGCTCTGGACAGCCTAATGAAAAACTGTTTTTT. Protein product: CASSSGQPNEKLFF.

This clone is a singleton in its sample. The chain links TRBV20-1 to TRBJ2-5; D is unresolved. This CDR3 spans 11 amino acids. Trimming took off 6 bases at V and 4 bases at J, with 9 bases between the two ends. Per germline, CDR1 DFQATT and CDR2 SNEGSKA (reference sequence). CDR3 coding DNA: TGCAGTGCAGGGAAGGGAGAGACCCAGTACTTC. This sequence encodes CSAGKGETQYF.

This rearrangement joins TRBV7-3 to TRBJ2-1; TRBD2 agrees at 10 bases. CDR1 SGHTA and CDR2 FQGTGA come from the germline V gene. The CDR3 consists of 15 residues. V shed 2 bases and J 8 bases; nucleotides not matched to a gene: 6. The CDR3 protein is CASSLGLAGVDEQFF. The CDR3 nucleotides read TGTGCCAGCAGCTTAGGGCTAGCGGGGGTGGATGAGCAGTTCTTC.

The V and J genes are TRBV20-1 and TRBJ2-7; D is undetermined. Between the trimmed V and J ends, which lost 3 bases and 2 bases, there was a span of 11 bases. CDR3 size: 13 residues. Germline CDR1 DFQATT, CDR2 SNEGSKA (reference sequence). The CDR3 DNA follows: TGCAGTGCTAGTCGTCCGGAGACCTACGAGCAGTACTTC. Its protein is CSASRPETYEQYF.

CDR3 region: CATSDPSTNRGGQYNEQFF. CDR3 DNA sequence: TGTGCCACCAGTGATCCCTCGACGAACCGGGGTGGGCAGTACAATGAGCAGTTCTTC. The rearrangement links TRBV24-1 to TRBJ2-1, with D maybe TRBD2 (5 bases). The germline V gene has CDR1 KGHDR and CDR2 SFDVKD. The CDR3 runs 19 residues. The germline V and J ends were trimmed by 3 bases and 4 bases, with 24 bases remaining between them.

The CDR3 loop reads CASSESPGGNYGYTF. Here the CDR3 DNA reads TGTGCCAGCAGTGAATCGCCGGGGGGAAACTATGGCTACACCTTC. J is TRBJ1-2 and V is TRBV6-1; a weak D match, TRBD1 (5 bases). The CDR3 totals 15 residues. Germline V lookup: CDR1 MNHNS, CDR2 SASEGT. The V gene lost 2 bases and the J gene lost 2 bases, with 12 bases spanning the gap.

This sequence joins TRBV19 and TRBJ2-4, with 7 bases identical to TRBD2. The length of the CDR3 is 13 residues. V shed 5 bases, J shed 8 bases, and the junction held 6 bases outside the gene matches. Germline assignment: CDR1 LNHDA and CDR2 SQIVND (reference sequence). DNA of the CDR3: TGTGCCAGTAGTCAGGCGGGGGAGGACATTCAGTACTTC. It specifies CASSQAGEDIQYF. The entire variable domain, with the rest obtained from reference TRBV19 and TRBJ2-4, is as follows: DGGITQSPKYLFRKEGQNVTLSCEQNLNHDAMYWYRQDPGQGLRLIYYSQIVNDFQKGDIAEGYSVSREKKESFPLTVTSAQKNPTAFYLCASSQAGEDIQYFGAGTRLSVL.

The chain joins TRBV27 to TRBJ2-2, with 12 bases that match TRBD2. Germline trimming cut 3 bases from V and 8 bases from J; bases unmatched to any gene: 4. Germline values: CDR1 MNHEY, CDR2 SMNVEV (reference sequence). The CDR3 runs 15 residues. For the CDR3, the DNA is TGTGCCAGCAGTTTGGCTAGCGGGAGGGCGGGGGAGCTGTTTTTT. Translating gives CASSLASGRAGELFF.

The V and J genes are TRBV9 and TRBJ2-3; D not certain. The germline CDR1 and CDR2 sequences are SGDLS and YYNGEE. The CDR3 is made up of 15 amino acids. With 0 bases removed from V and 2 bases from J, the gap between germline ends came to 10 bases. The CDR3 here is CASSVAQPTTDTQYF. As DNA, the CDR3 is TGTGCCAGCAGCGTAGCCCAGCCGACCACAGATACGCAGTATTTT.

This chain uses TRBV11-1 with TRBJ2-5, with 10 nucleotides matching TRBD1. In germline, CDR1 is SGHAT, CDR2 FQDESV (reference sequence). The CDR3 is 15 amino acids. J lost 1 base, V lost 2 bases, and 1 base had no gene match. This CDR3 is CASSLWDRGQETQYF. CDR3 nucleotide sequence: TGTGCCAGCAGCTTATGGGACAGGGGCCAAGAGACCCAGTACTTC.

V and J are TRBV12-5 and TRBJ2-5; 9 nucleotides align to TRBD1. The CDR3 has 13 residues. CDR1 is LGHNT, CDR2 FRNRAP, per germline. V was pared by 3 bases and J by 7 bases, with 3 bases of the junction left unmatched. The DNA for the CDR3 is TGTGCTAGTGGTTTACAGGGGGCTGGGACCCAGTACTTC. Translated, it gives CASGLQGAGTQYF.

This sequence joins TRBV7-2 and TRBJ1-6; D uncertain. Germline CDR1 is SGHTA and CDR2 is FQGNSA. This CDR3 is built from 14 residues. Deletions cut 0 bases from V and 9 bases from J, with 9 bases between. The CDR3 is CASSLAPRSSPLHF. The DNA of the CDR3 is TGTGCCAGCAGCTTAGCTCCTAGGAGTTCACCCCTCCACTTT.

The chain has TRBV6-2 or TRBV6-3 and TRBJ2-7; the match to TRBD1 covers 9 bases. The germline CDR1 and CDR2 sequences are MNHEY and SVGEGT. There are 15 residues in the CDR3. The J segment lost 2 bases and the V segment lost 2 bases, leaving 4 bases of the junction unmatched. The CDR3 DNA sequence: TGTGCCAGCAGTTACGGGACAGGGCAAGCCTACGAGCAGTACTTC. Encoded protein: CASSYGTGQAYEQYF.

This clone was detected once. The CDR3: CASSKALLATREGSSYNEQFF. Written as DNA, the CDR3 is TGTGCCAGCAGCAAAGCGCTTTTAGCGACCCGGGAGGGGAGCTCCTACAATGAGCAGTTCTTC. The rearrangement uses TRBV21-1 and TRBJ2-1; the D call TRBD2 from the table was never checked on the DNA. TRBV21-1 has pseudogene status. The CDR3 consists of 21 residues.

The V and J genes are TRBV27 and TRBJ1-4, with D possibly matching TRBD1 (6 bases). V lost 4 bases, J lost 4 bases, and 10 bases lay in between. This CDR3 region has 14 residues. Per the germline V gene, CDR1 is MNHEY and CDR2 is SMNVEV (reference sequence). The CDR3 DNA reads as TGTGCCAGCAGTTCCTTAGGGGGTAATGAAAAACTGTTTTTT. Protein sequence: CASSSLGGNEKLFF.

The J gene is TRBJ2-3, the V gene TRBV3-1 (or the pseudogene TRBV3-2); D assignment may be TRBD1 or TRBD2 (5 bases each). Trimming pared 1 base from V and 6 bases from J, leaving 17 bases between. This CDR3 region has 16 residues. Germline V gives CDR1 LGHDT, CDR2 YNNKEL (reference sequence). The CDR3 DNA follows: TGTGCCAGCAGCCAAGCTCTAGCCAAAGGGGCCGATACGCAGTATTTT. Its translation is CASSQALAKGADTQYF.